This T cell receptor beta chain came from a study of OX40 agonist ivuxolimab in advanced cancers. Study-wide context: The mean age was around 56 years, ranging from about 23 to 79, with 65% to 90% of participants male.

The J segment lost 8 bases and the V segment lost 5 bases, leaving 12 bases of the junction unmatched. The CDR3 sequence is 16 residues long. Per the germline V gene, CDR1 is SEHNR and CDR2 is FQNEAQ (reference sequence). Overall study results and limits: More expanded clones were seen, on average, in CD8+ T cells than in CD4+. At 0.1-3.0 mg/kg, partial responders had clonal expansion among the lowest observed. With doses of 0.1 to 3.0 mg/kg, CD4+ and CD8+ blood T cells had undergone clonal expansion by week 6.

This table comes from immunoSEQ multiplex PCR, and its TCRdb copy is limited to in-frame clones, with some not included. Of fewer than 50,000 clones in the sample, 75% to 85% were seen once. This clone is a singleton in its sample. Its antigen is undetermined. This sequence was found in an adult with an advanced solid tumor such as melanoma, head and neck, liver or kidney cancer. The specimen comprised CD4+ or CD8+ T cells sorted from blood, sampled in a trial of the OX40 agonist ivuxolimab. The chain carries TRBV7-9 and TRBJ2-1; 10 bases fit TRBD1. The CDR3 DNA sequence: TGTGCCAGCAGCCCCCCGACAGGGGGCGCGGGCGATGAGCAGTTCTTC. It translates to CASSPPTGGAGDEQFF.